This T cell receptor (beta chain) was captured in a study of blood T cell repertoires in COVID-19. Study context: COVID-19 samples, acute and convalescent, were from the United States, Italy and Spain. T cells, B-cell-depleted T cells, or PBMCs provided the cDNA or gDNA that served as material.

TCRdb keeps only in-frame clones here, not all; method: immunoSEQ multiplex PCR. The sample holds 90,000 to 120,000 clones, approximately 84% seen once. The trim removed 4 bases at V and 1 base at J, leaving 4 bases unmatched. CDR1 SGHRS and CDR2 YFSETQ come from the germline V gene. This CDR3 has 14 amino acids. Sequencing was done on a sample of peripheral blood. The sequence derives from a man between 60 and 75 years old with acute or convalescent COVID-19. The rearrangement links TRBV5-1 to TRBJ1-1; 7 positions agree with TRBD1. The CDR3 spells CASSRDRANTEAFF. DNA for the CDR3: TGCGCCAGCAGCCGGGACAGAGCGAACACTGAAGCTTTCTTT.